Listed below are T cell receptor beta chains from one sample, sequenced in a study of shared clonotypes between healthy human individuals. Generated by immunoSEQ multiplex PCR, the TCRdb table keeps only in-frame clones and is missing some. The table has about 360,000 clones, roughly 70% seen once. The sample was memory CD4+ T cells sorted from blood. These receptors were taken from a man aged 30 to 39 in good health. Each CDR3 is given with its conserved first and last residue. Each record gives: V gene, J gene, CDR3 protein.

v_call: TRBV7-2
j_call: TRBJ2-4
cdr3_aa: CASSPGGALAKNIQYF

v_call: TRBV14
j_call: TRBJ2-4
cdr3_aa: CASSQGAAGGGNIQYF

v_call: TRBV27
j_call: TRBJ2-5
cdr3_aa: CASSLGPDGETQYF

v_call: TRBV28
j_call: TRBJ1-5
cdr3_aa: CASSLQGTGVVGSNQPQHF

v_call: TRBV15
j_call: TRBJ2-5
cdr3_aa: CATSLNLAETQYF

v_call: TRBV7-2
j_call: TRBJ2-2
cdr3_aa: CASSHLTSGSWGTGELFF

v_call: TRBV6-6
j_call: TRBJ2-2
cdr3_aa: CASSFPPGELFF

v_call: TRBV6-1
j_call: TRBJ2-7
cdr3_aa: CASSEKGYEQYF

v_call: TRBV7-9
j_call: TRBJ1-2
cdr3_aa: CASSYYGRGYGYTF

v_call: TRBV30
j_call: TRBJ2-4
cdr3_aa: CAWSVRVAKNIQYF

v_call: TRBV2
j_call: TRBJ1-1
cdr3_aa: CASSVDSNTEAFF

v_call: TRBV5-1
j_call: TRBJ1-2
cdr3_aa: CASSLIAAGGYTF

v_call: TRBV5-6
j_call: TRBJ2-7
cdr3_aa: CASSFGQNPYEQYF

v_call: TRBV10-1
j_call: TRBJ1-1
cdr3_aa: CASSEQGIHEAFF

v_call: TRBV9
j_call: TRBJ2-7
cdr3_aa: CASSVVGGEQYF

v_call: TRBV6-1
j_call: TRBJ2-7
cdr3_aa: CASRTGTSKSYEQYF

v_call: TRBV30
j_call: TRBJ1-1
cdr3_aa: CAWSGGGFTFF

v_call: TRBV19
j_call: TRBJ2-5
cdr3_aa: CASKGVAGQETQYF

v_call: TRBV5-4
j_call: TRBJ2-5
cdr3_aa: CASSFGTSRGETQYF

v_call: TRBV30
j_call: TRBJ1-3
cdr3_aa: CAWLRSSSGNTIYF

v_call: TRBV7-8
j_call: TRBJ1-4
cdr3_aa: CASSLNDRTTNEKLFF

v_call: TRBV5-6
j_call: TRBJ2-1
cdr3_aa: CASSWLVASGYNEQFF

v_call: TRBV4-1
j_call: TRBJ2-3
cdr3_aa: CASSRLTGATDTQYF

v_call: TRBV6-5
j_call: TRBJ2-7
cdr3_aa: CASSRIPTGTDEQYF

v_call: TRBV19
j_call: TRBJ1-1
cdr3_aa: CASSEQVGTEAFF

v_call: TRBV19
j_call: TRBJ2-1
cdr3_aa: CASSISFGGYNEQFF

v_call: TRBV7-6
j_call: TRBJ2-1
cdr3_aa: CASSYASGSHGEQFF

v_call: TRBV11-3
j_call: TRBJ2-7
cdr3_aa: CASSPQTGWILEQYF

v_call: TRBV28
j_call: TRBJ2-7
cdr3_aa: CASNSPSYEQYF

v_call: TRBV15
j_call: TRBJ1-1
cdr3_aa: CATRSTGNMNTEAFF

v_call: TRBV6-1
j_call: TRBJ1-5
cdr3_aa: CASSGRVNQPQHF

v_call: TRBV6-6
j_call: TRBJ2-7
cdr3_aa: CASASLYEQYF

v_call: TRBV14
j_call: TRBJ2-3
cdr3_aa: CASSQVTFRGTQYF

v_call: TRBV11-2
j_call: TRBJ2-7
cdr3_aa: CASSGSASGVYEQYF

v_call: TRBV7-8
j_call: TRBJ2-1
cdr3_aa: CASSLDPQTQFF

v_call: TRBV19
j_call: TRBJ2-2
cdr3_aa: CASSIGGTSANTGELFF

v_call: TRBV7-8
j_call: TRBJ2-7
cdr3_aa: CASSLVPGGYEQYF